This T cell receptor (beta chain) appears in the sequencing data of a study of PD-L1 blockade in urothelial cancer. About the study: Chemotherapy regimens numbering 0 to 3 had been given to patients. General study results and limits: Lower pretreatment blood TCR clonality, under the median, predicted better survival, researchers reported.

Time point indicated: pretreatment peripheral blood. Into every PCR, synthetic TCR analog templates were spiked. Here immunoSEQ multiplex PCR was the method, and the copy in TCRdb shows in-frame clones only, minus some. The sample includes about 95,000 clones, around nine tenths seen only once; the top ten take 2% to 2.5%. The V gene lost 0 bases and the J gene lost 6 bases, with 17 bases spanning the gap. CDR3 length equals 17 residues. CDR1 and CDR2 (germline): LNHNV, YYDKDF (reference sequence). As regards this clone: Its antigen is undetermined.

The sequencing here drew on PBMCs, taken around atezolizumab (anti-PD-L1) treatment. The genes are TRBV15 and TRBJ1-4, with D perhaps matching TRBD1 (6 bases). The origin of this receptor is a man aged 60-69 years with urothelial cancer. CDR3 in amino acids: CATSRDGPGVVDEKLFF. The CDR3 region has the DNA TGTGCCACCAGCAGAGATGGCCCAGGGGTTGTCGATGAAAAACTGTTTTTT.